The TCR beta chain under discussion was sequenced for a study of T cell therapy after organ transplantation. Across the study: T cells were expanded two to three weeks with 30 CMV class I/II epitopes.

To note about this clone: Its specificity is not known.

J gave up 0 bases and V 6 bases, and 8 bases lay outside the gene matches. Germline CDR1 reads MNHEY; CDR2 reads SVGAGI. There are 15 residues in the CDR3. Method: immunoSEQ multiplex PCR; TCRdb's copy keeps in-frame clones and lacks some. The table lists around 15,000 clones, roughly 87% of them singletons. The sample's time point: 20-29 weeks after completion of therapy. These transplant recipients had drug-resistant or recurrent cytomegalovirus infection. This clonotype was sampled from a human patient who had received a solid organ transplant and had CMV disease. Some of the T cells might come from the graft donor. The chain joins TRBV6-5 to TRBJ2-7; 7 bases are shared with TRBD1. The sample here was CD8+ T cells from blood, taken after autologous CMV-specific T cell therapy. The CDR3 DNA reads TGTGCCAGCAGACCGGGACAGACGACCTCCTACGAGCAGTACTTC. Protein: CASRPGQTTSYEQYF.